This T cell receptor (beta chain) is drawn from a study of blood T cells in healthy people across ages. Together with a sample-barcoded 5' primer, a J-beta primer mix was included in a second PCR lasting roughly 7 to 11 cycles. MiXCR was run by TCRdb on the 5' RACE reads, yielding one entry per CDR3 protein. The sample yields about 570,000 distinct CDR3 sequences, about 25% seen once. The donors, all healthy, were Caucasians living in Russia, aged 6 to 90. This CDR3 is built from 13 residues. Germline values: CDR1 DFQATT, CDR2 SNEGSKA (reference sequence). With V trimmed by 5 bases and J by 10 bases, 7 bases remained unmatched.

The sequencing input was blood. The chain carries TRBV20-1 and TRBJ1-6, with 8 bases aligning to TRBD1. This receptor was identified in a woman in her seventies in good health. CDR3: CSALGQGGSPLHF. The CDR3 DNA is TGCAGTGCTCTCGGACAGGGCGGATCACCCCTCCACTTT.